This record looks at one TCR beta chain sequence and its context. These data come from a study of CD8 T cells in Susac syndrome. RNA, at about 0.5 to 1 ug, was reverse transcribed with random hexamers. Each CDR3 protein gets one entry after TCRdb re-called the immunoSEQ multiplex PCR reads with MiXCR. In the table there are around 170,000 distinct CDR3 sequences, approximately 95% of which are singletons. This CDR3 is 16 amino acids long. Trimming removed 6 bases from V and 9 bases from J, with 21 bases in between. The sequencing sample was made of CD8+ T cells from PBMCs. The receptor comes from a human donor with Susac syndrome. V usage is TRBV12-3 or TRBV12-4 and J usage is TRBJ1-6; D remains ambiguous. The chain's CDR3 is CASSATVMPLVSPLHF. Written as DNA, the CDR3 is TGTGCCAGCAGCGCTACAGTAATGCCCTTAGTTTCACCCCTCCACTTT.